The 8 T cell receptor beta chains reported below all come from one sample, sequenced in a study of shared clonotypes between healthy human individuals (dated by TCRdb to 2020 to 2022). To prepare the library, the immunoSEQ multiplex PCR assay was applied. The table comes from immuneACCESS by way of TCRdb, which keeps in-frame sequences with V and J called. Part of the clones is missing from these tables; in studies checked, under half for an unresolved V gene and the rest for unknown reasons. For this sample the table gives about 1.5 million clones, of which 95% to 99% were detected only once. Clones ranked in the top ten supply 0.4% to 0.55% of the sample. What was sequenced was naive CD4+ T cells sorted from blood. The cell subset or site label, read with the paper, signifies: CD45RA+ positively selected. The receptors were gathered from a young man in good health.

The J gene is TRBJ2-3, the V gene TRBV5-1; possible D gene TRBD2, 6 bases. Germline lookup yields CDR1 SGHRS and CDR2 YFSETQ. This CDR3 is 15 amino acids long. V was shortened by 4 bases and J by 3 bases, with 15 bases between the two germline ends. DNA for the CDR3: TGCGCCAGCAGCCCCCCGGGACTGCAAACAGATACGCAGTATTTT. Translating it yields CASSPPGLQTDTQYF.

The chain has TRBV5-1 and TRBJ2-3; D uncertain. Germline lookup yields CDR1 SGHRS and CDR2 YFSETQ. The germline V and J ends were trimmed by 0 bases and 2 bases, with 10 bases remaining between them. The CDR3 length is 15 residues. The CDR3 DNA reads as TGCGCCAGCAGCTTGGGGCCGGCAGCCACAGATACGCAGTATTTT. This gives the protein CASSLGPAATDTQYF.

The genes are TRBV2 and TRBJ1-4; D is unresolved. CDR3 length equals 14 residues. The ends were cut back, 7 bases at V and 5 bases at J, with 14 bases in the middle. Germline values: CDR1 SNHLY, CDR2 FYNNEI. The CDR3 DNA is TGTGCCAGCACAGAAGAGGAGATGAATGAAAAACTGTTTTTT. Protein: CASTEEEMNEKLFF.

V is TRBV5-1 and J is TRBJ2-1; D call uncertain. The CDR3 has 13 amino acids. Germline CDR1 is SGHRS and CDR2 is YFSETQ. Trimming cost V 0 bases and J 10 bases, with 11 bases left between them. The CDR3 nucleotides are TGCGCCAGCAGCTTGGGGGCTACGGCGGAGCAGTTCTTC. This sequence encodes CASSLGATAEQFF.

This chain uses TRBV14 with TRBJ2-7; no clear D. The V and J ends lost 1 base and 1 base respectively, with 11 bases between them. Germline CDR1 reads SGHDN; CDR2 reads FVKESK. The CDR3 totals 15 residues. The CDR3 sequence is CASSQGTVVSYEQYF. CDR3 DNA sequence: TGTGCCAGCAGCCAAGGAACAGTGGTATCCTACGAGCAGTACTTC.

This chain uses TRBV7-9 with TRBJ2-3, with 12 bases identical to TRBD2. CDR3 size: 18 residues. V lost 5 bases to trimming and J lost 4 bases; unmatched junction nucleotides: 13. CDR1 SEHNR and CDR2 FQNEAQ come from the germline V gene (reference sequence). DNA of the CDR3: TGTGCCAGCAGCCCACTAGCGGGGGGCCTTGGGGGCGCAGATACGCAGTATTTT. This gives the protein CASSPLAGGLGGADTQYF.

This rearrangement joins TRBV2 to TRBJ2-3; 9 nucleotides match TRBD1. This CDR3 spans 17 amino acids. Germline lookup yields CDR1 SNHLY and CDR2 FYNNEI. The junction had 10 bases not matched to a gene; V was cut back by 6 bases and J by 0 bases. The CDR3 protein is CASRAGTGFVSTDTQYF. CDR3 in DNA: TGTGCCAGCAGGGCCGGGACAGGGTTCGTCAGCACAGATACGCAGTATTTT.

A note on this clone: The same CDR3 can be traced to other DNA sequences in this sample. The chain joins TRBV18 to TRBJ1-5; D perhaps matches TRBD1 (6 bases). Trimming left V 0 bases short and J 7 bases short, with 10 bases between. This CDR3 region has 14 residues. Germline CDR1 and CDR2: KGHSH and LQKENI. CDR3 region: CASSPPGGGQPQHF. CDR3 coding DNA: TGTGCCAGCTCACCACCAGGGGGTGGACAGCCCCAGCATTTT.